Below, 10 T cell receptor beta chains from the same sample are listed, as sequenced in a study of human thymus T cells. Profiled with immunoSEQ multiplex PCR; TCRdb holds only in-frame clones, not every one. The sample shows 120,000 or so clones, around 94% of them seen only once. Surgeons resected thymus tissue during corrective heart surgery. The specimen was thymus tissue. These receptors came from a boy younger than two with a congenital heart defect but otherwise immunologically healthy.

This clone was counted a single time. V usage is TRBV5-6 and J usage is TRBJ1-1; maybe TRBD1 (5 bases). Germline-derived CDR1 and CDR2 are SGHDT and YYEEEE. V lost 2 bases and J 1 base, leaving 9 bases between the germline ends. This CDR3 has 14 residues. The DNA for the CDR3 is TGTGCCAGCAGCTTTCCGACAGAGAACACTGAAGCTTTCTTT. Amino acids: CASSFPTENTEAFF.

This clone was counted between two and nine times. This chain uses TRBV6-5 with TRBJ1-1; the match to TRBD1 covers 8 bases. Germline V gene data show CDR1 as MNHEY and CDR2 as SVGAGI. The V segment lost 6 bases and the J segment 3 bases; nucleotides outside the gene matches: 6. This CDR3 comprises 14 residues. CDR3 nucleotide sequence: TGTGCCAGCAGACCTCCGACAGGGGACACTGAAGCTTTCTTT. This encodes CASRPPTGDTEAFF.

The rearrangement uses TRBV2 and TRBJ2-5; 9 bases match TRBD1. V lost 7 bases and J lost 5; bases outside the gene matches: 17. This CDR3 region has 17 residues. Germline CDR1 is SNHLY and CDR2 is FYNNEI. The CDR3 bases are TGTGCCAGCACTCGAATTGACCGGGACAGGGTGTGGGAGACCCAGTACTTC. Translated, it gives CASTRIDRDRVWETQYF.

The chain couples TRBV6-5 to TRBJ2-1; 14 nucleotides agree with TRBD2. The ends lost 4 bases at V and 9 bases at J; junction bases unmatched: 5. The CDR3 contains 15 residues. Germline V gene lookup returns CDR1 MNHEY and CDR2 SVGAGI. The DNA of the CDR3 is TGTGCCAGCAGTTCCGGGACTAGCGGGGGTGGTGAGCAGTTCTTC. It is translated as CASSSGTSGGGEQFF.

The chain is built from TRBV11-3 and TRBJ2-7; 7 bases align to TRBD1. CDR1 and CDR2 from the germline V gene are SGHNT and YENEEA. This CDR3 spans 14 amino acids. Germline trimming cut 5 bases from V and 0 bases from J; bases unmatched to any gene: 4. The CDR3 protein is CASSPGQSSYEQYF. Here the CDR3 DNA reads TGTGCCAGCAGCCCGGGACAGAGCTCCTACGAGCAGTACTTC. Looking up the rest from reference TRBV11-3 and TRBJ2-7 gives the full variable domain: EAGVVQSPRYKIIEKKQPVAFWCNPISGHNTLYWYLQNLGQGPELLIRYENEEAVDDSQLPKDRFSAERLKGVDSTLKIQPAELGDSAVYLCASSPGQSSYEQYFGPGTRLTVT.

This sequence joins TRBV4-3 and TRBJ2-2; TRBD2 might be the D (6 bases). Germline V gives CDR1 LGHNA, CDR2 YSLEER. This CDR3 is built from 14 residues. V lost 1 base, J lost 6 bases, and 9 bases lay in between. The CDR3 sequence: CASSQVWGAGELFF. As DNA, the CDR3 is TGCGCCAGCAGCCAAGTGTGGGGGGCCGGGGAGCTGTTTTTT.

The CDR3 sequence is CASRLGFSEQFF. The CDR3 DNA sequence: TGTGCCAGCCGATTGGGTTTCTCCGAGCAGTTCTTC. J is TRBJ2-1 and V is TRBV27; no reliable D call. The CDR3 is 12 residues long. The V end lost 8 bases, the J end lost 10 bases, and 15 bases lay between the germline ends. Germline V gene data show CDR1 as MNHEY and CDR2 as SMNVEV (reference sequence).

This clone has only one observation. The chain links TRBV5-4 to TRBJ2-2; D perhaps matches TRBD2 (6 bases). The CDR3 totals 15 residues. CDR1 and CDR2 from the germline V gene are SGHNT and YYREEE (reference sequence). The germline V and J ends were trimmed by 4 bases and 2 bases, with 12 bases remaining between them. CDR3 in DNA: TGTGCCAGCAGCCCCAGGGACTTTAACACCGGGGAGCTGTTTTTT. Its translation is CASSPRDFNTGELFF.

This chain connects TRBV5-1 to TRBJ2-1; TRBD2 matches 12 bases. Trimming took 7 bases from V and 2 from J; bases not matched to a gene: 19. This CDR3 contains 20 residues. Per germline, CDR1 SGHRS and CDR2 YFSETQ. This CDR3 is CASQSPTVGTSGSAYNEQFF. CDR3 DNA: TGCGCCAGCCAGTCTCCTACCGTCGGGACTAGCGGGTCCGCCTACAATGAGCAGTTCTTC.

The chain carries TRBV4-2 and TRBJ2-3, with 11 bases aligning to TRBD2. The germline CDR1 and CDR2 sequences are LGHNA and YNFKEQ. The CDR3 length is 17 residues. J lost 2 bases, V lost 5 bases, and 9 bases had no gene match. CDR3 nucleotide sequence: TGTGCCAGCAGCAGAGGCACTAGCGGGGGCTCCACAGATACGCAGTATTTT. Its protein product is CASSRGTSGGSTDTQYF.